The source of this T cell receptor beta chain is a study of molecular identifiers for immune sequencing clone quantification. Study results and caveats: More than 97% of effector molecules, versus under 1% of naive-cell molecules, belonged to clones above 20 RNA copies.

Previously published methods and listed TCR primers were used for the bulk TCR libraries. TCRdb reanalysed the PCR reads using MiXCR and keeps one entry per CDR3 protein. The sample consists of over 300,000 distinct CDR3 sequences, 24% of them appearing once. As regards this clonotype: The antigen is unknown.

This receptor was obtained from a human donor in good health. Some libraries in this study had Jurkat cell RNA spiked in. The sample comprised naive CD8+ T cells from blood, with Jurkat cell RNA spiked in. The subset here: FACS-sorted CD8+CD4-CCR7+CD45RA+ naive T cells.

The CDR3 coding sequence is TGTGCCAGCAGACGGGCCGGCACAGATACGCAGTATTTT. It yields the protein CASRRAGTDTQYF. The V call is TRBV6-2 or TRBV6-3, the J call TRBJ2-3, with no clear D. In germline, CDR1 is MNHEY, CDR2 SVGEGT. Trimming pared 6 bases from V and 1 base from J, leaving 8 bases between. The CDR3 contains 13 residues.